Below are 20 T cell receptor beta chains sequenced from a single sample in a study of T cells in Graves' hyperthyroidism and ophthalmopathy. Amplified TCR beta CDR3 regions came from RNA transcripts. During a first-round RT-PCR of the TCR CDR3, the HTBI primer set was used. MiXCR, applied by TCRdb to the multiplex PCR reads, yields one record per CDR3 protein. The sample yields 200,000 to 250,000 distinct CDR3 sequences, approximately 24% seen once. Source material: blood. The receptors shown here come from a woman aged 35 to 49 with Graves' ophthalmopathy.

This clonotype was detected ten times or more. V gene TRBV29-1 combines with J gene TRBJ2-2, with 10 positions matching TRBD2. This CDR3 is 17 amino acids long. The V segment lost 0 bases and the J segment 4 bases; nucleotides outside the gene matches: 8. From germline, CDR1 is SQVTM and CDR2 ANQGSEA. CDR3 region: CSVEDLAGDIGTGELFF. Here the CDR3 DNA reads TGCAGCGTTGAAGATCTAGCGGGAGATATTGGCACCGGGGAGCTGTTTTTT.

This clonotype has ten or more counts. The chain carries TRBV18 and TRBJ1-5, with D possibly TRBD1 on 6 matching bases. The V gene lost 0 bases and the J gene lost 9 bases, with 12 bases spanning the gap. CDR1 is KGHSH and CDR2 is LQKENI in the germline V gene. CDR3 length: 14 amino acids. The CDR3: CASSPPGQQGPQHF. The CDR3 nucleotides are TGTGCCAGCTCACCACCGGGACAACAGGGGCCCCAGCATTTT.

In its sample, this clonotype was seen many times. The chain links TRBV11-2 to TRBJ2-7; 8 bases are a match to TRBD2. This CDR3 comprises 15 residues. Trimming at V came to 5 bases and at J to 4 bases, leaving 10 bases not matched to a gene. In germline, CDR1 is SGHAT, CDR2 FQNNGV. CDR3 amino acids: CASSPSAGESYEQYF. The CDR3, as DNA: TGTGCCAGCAGCCCCTCAGCGGGAGAGTCGTACGAGCAGTACTTC. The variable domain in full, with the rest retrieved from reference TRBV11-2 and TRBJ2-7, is EAGVAQSPRYKIIEKRQSVAFWCNPISGHATLYWYQQILGQGPKLLIQFQNNGVVDDSQLPKDRFSAERLKGVDSTLKIQPAKLEDSAVYLCASSPSAGESYEQYFGPGTRLTVT.

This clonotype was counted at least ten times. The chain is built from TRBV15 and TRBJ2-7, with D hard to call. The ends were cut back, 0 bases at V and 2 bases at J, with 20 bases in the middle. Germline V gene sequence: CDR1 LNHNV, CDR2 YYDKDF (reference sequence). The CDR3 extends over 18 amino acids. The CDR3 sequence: CATSRDHALKTTTYEQYF. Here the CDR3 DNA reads TGTGCCACCAGCAGAGATCACGCCCTAAAAACCACGACCTACGAGCAGTACTTC.

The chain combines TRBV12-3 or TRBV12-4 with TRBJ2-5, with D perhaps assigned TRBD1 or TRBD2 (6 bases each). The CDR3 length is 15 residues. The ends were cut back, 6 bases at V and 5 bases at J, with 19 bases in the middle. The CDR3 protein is CASSAPRGDRETQYF. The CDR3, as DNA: TGTGCCAGCAGCGCCCCGAGGGGGGATAGGGAGACCCAGTACTTC.

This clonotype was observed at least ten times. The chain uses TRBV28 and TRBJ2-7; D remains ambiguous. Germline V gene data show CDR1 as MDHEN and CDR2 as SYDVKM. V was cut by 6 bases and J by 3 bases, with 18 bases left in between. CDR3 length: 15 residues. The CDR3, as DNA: TGTGCCAGCAGGGTATCCCGAGACAATTACTACGAGCAGTACTTC. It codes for CASRVSRDNYYEQYF.

The CDR3 reads CASSLDRLAHQPQHF. CDR3 DNA: TGTGCCAGCAGTCTGGACCGGTTGGCACATCAGCCCCAGCATTTT. This chain joins TRBV12-3 or TRBV12-4 and TRBJ1-5; D gene uncertain. Trimming shortened V by 5 bases and J by 5 bases, and 16 bases separated the two germline ends. There are 15 residues in the CDR3.

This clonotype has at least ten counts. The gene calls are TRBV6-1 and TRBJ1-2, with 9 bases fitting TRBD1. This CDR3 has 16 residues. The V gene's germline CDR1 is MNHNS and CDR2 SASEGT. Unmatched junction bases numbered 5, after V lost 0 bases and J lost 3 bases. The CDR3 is CASSEAGTGLYYGYTF. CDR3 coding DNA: TGTGCCAGCAGTGAAGCCGGGACAGGGCTGTACTATGGCTACACCTTC.

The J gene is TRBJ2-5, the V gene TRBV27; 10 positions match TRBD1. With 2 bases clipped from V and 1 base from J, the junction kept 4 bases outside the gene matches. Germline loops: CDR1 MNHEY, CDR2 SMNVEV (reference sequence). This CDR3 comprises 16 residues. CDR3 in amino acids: CASSLVRDRGQETQYF. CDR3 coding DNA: TGTGCCAGCAGTTTAGTGCGGGACAGGGGCCAAGAGACCCAGTACTTC.

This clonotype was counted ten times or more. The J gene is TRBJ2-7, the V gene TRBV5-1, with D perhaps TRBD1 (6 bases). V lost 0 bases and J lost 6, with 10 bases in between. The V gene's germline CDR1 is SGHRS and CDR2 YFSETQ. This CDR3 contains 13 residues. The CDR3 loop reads CASSLAQGGEQYF. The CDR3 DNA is TGCGCCAGCAGCTTGGCACAGGGCGGCGAGCAGTACTTC.

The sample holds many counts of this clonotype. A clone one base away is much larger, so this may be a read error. As DNA, the CDR3 is TGTGTCAGCAGTCAATTAGCAGTCTATGGCTACACCTTC. This codes for CVSSQLAVYGYTF. The chain couples TRBV28 to TRBJ1-2; no reliable D call. The CDR3 spans 13 residues. Looked up from germline, CDR1 is MDHEN and CDR2 is SYDVKM.

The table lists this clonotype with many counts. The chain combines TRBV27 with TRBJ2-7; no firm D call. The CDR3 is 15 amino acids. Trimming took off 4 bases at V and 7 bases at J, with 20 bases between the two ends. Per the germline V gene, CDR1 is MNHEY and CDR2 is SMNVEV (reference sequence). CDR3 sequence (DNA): TGTGCCAGCAGTTCCACCATTCCTCGACCCACGGAGCAGTACTTC. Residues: CASSSTIPRPTEQYF.

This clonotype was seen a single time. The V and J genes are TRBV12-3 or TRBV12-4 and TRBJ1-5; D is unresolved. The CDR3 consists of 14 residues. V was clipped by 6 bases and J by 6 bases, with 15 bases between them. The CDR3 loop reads CASRGTETGQPQHF. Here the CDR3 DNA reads TGTGCCAGCAGGGGTACCGAGACTGGTCAGCCCCAGCATTTT.

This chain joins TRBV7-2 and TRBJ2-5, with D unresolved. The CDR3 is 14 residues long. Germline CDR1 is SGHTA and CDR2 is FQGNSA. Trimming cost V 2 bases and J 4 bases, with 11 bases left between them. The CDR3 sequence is CASSLSSRTETQYF. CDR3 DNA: TGTGCCAGCAGCTTATCTAGTAGGACAGAGACCCAGTACTTC.

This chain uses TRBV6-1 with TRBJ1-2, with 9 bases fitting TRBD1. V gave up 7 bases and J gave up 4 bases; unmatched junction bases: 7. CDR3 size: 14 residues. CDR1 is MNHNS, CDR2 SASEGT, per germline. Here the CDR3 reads CASIPGQGSYGYTF. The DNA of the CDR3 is TGTGCCAGCATTCCGGGACAGGGAAGCTATGGCTACACCTTC.

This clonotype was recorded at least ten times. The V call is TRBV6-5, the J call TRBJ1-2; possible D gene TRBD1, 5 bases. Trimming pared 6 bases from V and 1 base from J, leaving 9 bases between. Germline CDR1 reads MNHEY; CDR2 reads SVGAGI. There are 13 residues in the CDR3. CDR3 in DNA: TGTGCCAGCAGCCGACAGAGTAACTATGGCTACACCTTC. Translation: CASSRQSNYGYTF.

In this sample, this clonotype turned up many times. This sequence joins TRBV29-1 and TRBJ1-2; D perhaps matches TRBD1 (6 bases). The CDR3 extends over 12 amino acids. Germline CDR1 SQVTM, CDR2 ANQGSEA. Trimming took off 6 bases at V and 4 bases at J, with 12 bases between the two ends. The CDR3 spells CSVDTGPYGYTF. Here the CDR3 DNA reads TGCAGCGTCGACACAGGGCCCTATGGCTACACCTTC.

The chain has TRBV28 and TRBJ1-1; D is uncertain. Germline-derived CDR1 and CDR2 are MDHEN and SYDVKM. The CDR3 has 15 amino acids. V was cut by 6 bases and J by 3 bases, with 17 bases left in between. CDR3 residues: CASSGSGIWYTEAFF. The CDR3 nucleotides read TGTGCCAGCAGCGGATCAGGAATATGGTACACTGAAGCTTTCTTT.

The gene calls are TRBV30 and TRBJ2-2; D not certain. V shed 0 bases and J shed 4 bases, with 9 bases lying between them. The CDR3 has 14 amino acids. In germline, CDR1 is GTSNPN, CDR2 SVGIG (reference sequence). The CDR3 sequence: CAWSVGITTGELFF. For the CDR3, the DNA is TGTGCCTGGAGTGTAGGGATAACCACCGGGGAGCTGTTTTTT. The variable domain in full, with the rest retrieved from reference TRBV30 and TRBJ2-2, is SQTIHQWPATLVQPVGSPLSLECTVEGTSNPNLYWYRQAAGRGLQLLFYSVGIGQISSEVPQNLSASRPQDRQFILSSKKLLLSDSGFYLCAWSVGITTGELFFGEGSRLTVL.

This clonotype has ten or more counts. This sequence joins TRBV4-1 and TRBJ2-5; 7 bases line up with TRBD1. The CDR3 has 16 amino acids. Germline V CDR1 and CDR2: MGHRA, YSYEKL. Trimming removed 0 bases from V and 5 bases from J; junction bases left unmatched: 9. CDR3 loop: CASSQEATGFRETQYF. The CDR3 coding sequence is TGCGCCAGCAGCCAAGAGGCGACAGGGTTTCGGGAGACCCAGTACTTC.